The next 30 T cell receptor beta chains were all read from a single sample in a study of a mutant IDH1 vaccine in newly diagnosed glioma. For these receptors, no antigen is known. The assay was immunoSEQ multiplex PCR, and TCRdb's table has in-frame clones only and misses some. Of some 10,000 clones in the sample, 80% to 90% were seen once. Time point denoted: week 5, during vaccination. Mutant IDH1 20-mer peptide, at 300 ug, made up each vaccine dose, with topical imiquimod. The source material was PBMCs, sampled from a glioma patient whose treatment included an IDH1 peptide vaccine. All receptors come from a woman aged 40-49 years with glioma. Some clones in this sample may be carry-over from other donors' samples.

The V and J genes are TRBV5-1 and TRBJ2-2, with D hard to call. Germline CDR1 reads SGHRS; CDR2 reads YFSETQ. V dropped 1 base and J dropped 4 bases, with 14 bases sitting between them. The CDR3 runs 16 residues. The DNA for the CDR3 is TGCGCCAGCAGCTTGAGGAGTTTATCATTCACCGGGGAGCTGTTTTTT. Its translation is CASSLRSLSFTGELFF.

This clone has only one observation. V is TRBV7-8 and J is TRBJ2-7; D uncertain. CDR1 SGHVS and CDR2 FQNEAQ come from the germline V gene. The CDR3 runs 13 residues. The germline V and J ends were trimmed by 3 bases and 1 base, with 7 bases remaining between them. The CDR3 here is CASSLVVSYEQYF. CDR3 nucleotide sequence: TGTGCCAGCAGCTTGGTGGTATCCTACGAGCAGTACTTC.

The rearrangement joins TRBV7-2 to TRBJ2-3; 10 bases line up with TRBD2. The V gene end was trimmed by 8 bases and the J gene end by 4 bases; junction bases not matched to a gene: 9. CDR1 SGHTA and CDR2 FQGNSA come from the germline V gene. The CDR3 is 15 residues long. The CDR3 reads CASGQRAGGPDTQYF. The CDR3 DNA reads TGTGCCAGCGGTCAAAGAGCGGGAGGGCCAGATACGCAGTATTTT.

The J gene is TRBJ2-7, the V gene TRBV4-1, with no clear D. Between the trimmed V and J ends, which lost 0 bases and 1 base, there was a span of 4 bases. CDR1 is MGHRA, CDR2 YSYEKL, per germline. The CDR3 runs 13 residues. CDR3 DNA: TGCGCCAGCAGCCAAGAGGCGTCCTACGAGCAGTACTTC. Amino acids: CASSQEASYEQYF.

This chain uses TRBV7-6 with TRBJ2-1; 7 nucleotides line up with TRBD1. V shed 5 bases, J shed 8 bases, and the junction held 9 bases outside the gene matches. Per germline, CDR1 SGHVS and CDR2 FNYEAQ. The CDR3 is 14 amino acids. The chain's CDR3 is CASSPQTGWDEQFF. DNA for the CDR3: TGTGCCAGCAGCCCACAGACAGGGTGGGATGAGCAGTTCTTC.

V usage is TRBV10-3 and J usage is TRBJ2-5; 9 bases are a match to TRBD2. The V and J ends lost 6 bases and 3 bases, in that order; junction bases with no gene match: 5. Germline CDR1 and CDR2: ENHRY and SYGVKD. CDR3 length equals 14 residues. The CDR3 DNA follows: TGTGCCATCAGCCGCAGGACTAGCGAAGAGACCCAGTACTTC. It codes for CAISRRTSEETQYF.

This chain uses TRBV7-2 with TRBJ1-5; TRBD1 aligns across 8 bases. This CDR3 is 15 amino acids long. CDR1 SGHTA and CDR2 FQGNSA come from the germline V gene. Trimming at V came to 5 bases and at J to 4 bases, leaving 7 bases not matched to a gene. This CDR3 is CASSAGQGSNQPQHF. The CDR3 nucleotides are TGTGCCAGCAGCGCAGGACAGGGTAGTAATCAGCCCCAGCATTTT.

The chain uses TRBV4-2 and TRBJ1-1, with D possibly TRBD1 on 6 matching bases. The germline CDR1 and CDR2 sequences are LGHNA and YNFKEQ. The CDR3 has 14 amino acids. The V and J ends lost 5 bases and 1 base respectively, with 11 bases between them. The CDR3 bases are TGTGCCAGCAGCGGGCGGGGGGCGAACACTGAAGCTTTCTTT. This sequence encodes CASSGRGANTEAFF.

This clone was seen only a few times. The chain employs TRBV10-1 and TRBJ1-1; maybe TRBD1 (6 bases). Germline loops: CDR1 WNHNN, CDR2 SYGVQD (reference sequence). V lost 6 bases and J lost 10, with 18 bases in between. This CDR3 is built from 13 residues. The CDR3 loop is CASSPRGNSRAFF. DNA for the CDR3: TGCGCCAGCAGCCCTAGGGGGAATTCGAGAGCTTTCTTT.

V gene TRBV7-2 combines with J gene TRBJ2-7, with TRBD1 identical over 7 bases. Germline V gives CDR1 SGHTA, CDR2 FQGNSA. Trimming removed 6 bases from V and 6 bases from J; junction bases left unmatched: 11. This CDR3 is built from 14 residues. CDR3 protein: CASSKTLQGSEQYF. The CDR3 bases are TGTGCCAGCAGTAAAACCTTACAGGGGAGCGAGCAGTACTTC. Filled out from reference TRBV7-2 and TRBJ2-7, the complete variable domain reads GAGVSQSPSNKVTEKGKDVELRCDPISGHTALYWYRQSLGQGLEFLIYFQGNSAPDKSGLPSDRFSAERTGGSVSTLTIQRTQQEDSAVYLCASSKTLQGSEQYFGPGTRLTVT.

This clone was observed a handful of times. The chain combines TRBV2 with TRBJ1-1; D call uncertain. CDR1 is SNHLY, CDR2 FYNNEI, per germline. The CDR3 has 13 residues. V lost 4 bases and J lost 2, with 8 bases in between. The CDR3 is CASSVTHNTEAFF. CDR3 DNA sequence: TGTGCCAGCAGTGTGACACACAACACTGAAGCTTTCTTT.

The chain uses TRBV30 and TRBJ1-1; no clear D gene. V was trimmed by 2 bases and J by 6 bases, leaving 7 bases between them. The germline gives CDR1 GTSNPN, CDR2 SVGIG (reference sequence). The CDR3 has 11 residues. The CDR3 loop reads CAWSKSAEAFF. The CDR3 DNA is TGTGCCTGGAGTAAGTCAGCTGAAGCTTTCTTT.

The genes are TRBV20-1 and TRBJ2-1; D is undetermined. CDR3 length: 11 amino acids. The V gene's germline CDR1 is DFQATT and CDR2 SNEGSKA (reference sequence). The V gene lost 4 bases and the J gene lost 5 bases, with 6 bases spanning the gap. The CDR3 sequence is CSAKRNNEQFF. The CDR3 bases are TGCAGTGCTAAACGTAACAATGAGCAGTTCTTC.

The V and J genes are TRBV9 and TRBJ2-1; 12 nucleotides agree with TRBD2. V lost 3 bases and J lost 4; bases outside the gene matches: 2. In germline, CDR1 is SGDLS, CDR2 YYNGEE. The CDR3 spans 15 residues. CDR3 region: CASSGGLAGYNEQFF. DNA of the CDR3: TGTGCCAGCAGCGGAGGACTAGCGGGGTACAATGAGCAGTTCTTC. The full variable domain, in which reference TRBV9 and TRBJ2-1 provide the parts outside the CDR3, is DSGVTQTPKHLITATGQRVTLRCSPRSGDLSVYWYQQSLDQGLQFLIQYYNGEERAKGNILERFSAQQFPDLHSELNLSSLELGDSALYFCASSGGLAGYNEQFFGPGTRLTVL.

CDR3 coding DNA: TGTGCCTGGAGTGTGGGTGGGGTGGGAACAACTAATGAAAAACTGTTTTTT. Translation: CAWSVGGVGTTNEKLFF. The chain links TRBV30 to TRBJ1-4; D is unclear. The CDR3 has 17 residues. V lost 0 bases and J lost 0, with 14 bases in between. CDR1 is GTSNPN, CDR2 SVGIG, per germline (reference sequence).

This clone was seen just once. V gene TRBV6-1 combines with J gene TRBJ1-4, with 8 bases lining up with TRBD1. Per germline, CDR1 MNHNS and CDR2 SASEGT. There are 18 residues in the CDR3. V shed 4 bases, J shed 0 bases, and the junction held 10 bases outside the gene matches. The CDR3 bases are TGTGCCAGCAGTGGGGACAGGACCGATATTGCAACTAATGAAAAACTGTTTTTT. Translated: CASSGDRTDIATNEKLFF.

The V gene is TRBV4-3, the J gene TRBJ2-2, with 8 positions matching TRBD1. Germline values: CDR1 LGHNA, CDR2 YSLEER. The CDR3 runs to 16 residues. The trim removed 4 bases at V and 4 bases at J, leaving 8 bases unmatched. CDR3: CASSPKGTGPTGELFF. The CDR3 bases are TGCGCCAGCAGCCCTAAAGGGACAGGACCCACCGGGGAGCTGTTTTTT.

This sequence joins TRBV30 and TRBJ2-5; D unclear. The V and J ends lost 0 bases and 6 bases respectively, with 8 bases between them. The CDR3 loop spans 12 amino acids. CDR1 GTSNPN and CDR2 SVGIG come from the germline V gene (reference sequence). This chain's CDR3 is CAWSVLAKTQYF. CDR3 in DNA: TGTGCCTGGAGTGTCCTGGCAAAGACCCAGTACTTC.

The J gene is TRBJ1-5, the V gene TRBV28; D possibly corresponds to TRBD1 (5 bases). Trimming took off 5 bases at V and 2 bases at J, with 10 bases between the two ends. Germline CDR1 is MDHEN and CDR2 is SYDVKM. CDR3 length equals 14 residues. The chain's CDR3 is CASSTGAGNQPQHF. CDR3 nucleotides: TGTGCCAGCAGTACCGGGGCAGGCAATCAGCCCCAGCATTTT. Supplemented by reference TRBV28 and TRBJ1-5, the full variable domain reads DVKVTQSSRYLVKRTGEKVFLECVQDMDHENMFWYRQDPGLGLRLIYFSYDVKMKEKGDIPEGYSVSREKKERFSLILESASTNQTSMYLCASSTGAGNQPQHFGDGTRLSIL.

The chain carries TRBV6-1 and TRBJ2-7; 7 bases align to TRBD2. In germline, CDR1 is MNHNS, CDR2 SASEGT. V gave up 4 bases and J gave up 2 bases; unmatched junction bases: 8. This CDR3 has 15 amino acids. The CDR3 DNA reads TGTGCCAGCAGTGCCCGGCTAGCGGATACCTACGAGCAGTACTTC. This gives the protein CASSARLADTYEQYF.

The chain couples TRBV4-2 to TRBJ1-2, with D possibly being TRBD1 (6 bases). The CDR3 covers 12 residues. Germline CDR1 LGHNA, CDR2 YNFKEQ. Trimming took 5 bases from V and 4 from J, leaving 8 bases between them. CDR3 sequence: CASSTRGYGYTF. The DNA for the CDR3 is TGTGCCAGCAGCACCAGGGGCTATGGCTACACCTTC.

The chain uses TRBV6-5 and TRBJ1-5; D may be TRBD1 (6 bases). This CDR3 contains 13 residues. The germline CDR1 and CDR2 sequences are MNHEY and SVGAGI. V lost 4 bases, J lost 6 bases, and 10 bases lay in between. The CDR3 nucleotides are TGTGCCAGCAGTTCTGGGGGGCGTCAGCCCCAGCATTTT. The encoded protein is CASSSGGRQPQHF.

The V gene is TRBV18, the J gene TRBJ1-1; D gene uncertain. Germline lookup yields CDR1 KGHSH and CDR2 LQKENI. This CDR3 has 13 amino acids. With 2 bases removed from V and 3 bases from J, the gap between germline ends came to 7 bases. The CDR3 DNA follows: TGTGCCAGCTCACCATTCTTGGACACTGAAGCTTTCTTT. It codes for CASSPFLDTEAFF.

This clone was observed a few times. V and J are TRBV7-2 and TRBJ2-3; 7 bases align to TRBD2. V dropped 5 bases and J dropped 4; count of bases not matched to a gene: 6. Germline CDR1 and CDR2: SGHTA and FQGNSA. The CDR3 is made up of 14 amino acids. CDR3 bases: TGTGCCAGCAGCCGTAGACTAGCTGCAGATACGCAGTATTTT. It encodes CASSRRLAADTQYF. The full variable domain, its missing parts supplied by reference TRBV7-2 and TRBJ2-3, is GAGVSQSPSNKVTEKGKDVELRCDPISGHTALYWYRQSLGQGLEFLIYFQGNSAPDKSGLPSDRFSAERTGGSVSTLTIQRTQQEDSAVYLCASSRRLAADTQYFGPGTRLTVL.

This chain links TRBV7-9 with TRBJ2-5, with 7 bases matching TRBD2. The germline CDR1 and CDR2 sequences are SEHNR and FQNEAQ (reference sequence). CDR3 length equals 15 residues. V dropped 5 bases and J dropped 2; count of bases not matched to a gene: 8. The CDR3 DNA sequence: TGTGCCAGCAGCGCCTCTAGCGGTTTACAAGAGACCCAGTACTTC. It translates to CASSASSGLQETQYF.

V gene TRBV4-1 combines with J gene TRBJ2-3, with 10 bases aligning to TRBD2. Germline CDR1 MGHRA, CDR2 YSYEKL. J lost 5 bases, V lost 0 bases, and 11 bases had no gene match. This CDR3 spans 18 amino acids. CDR3 sequence: CASSQDLPSGGARDTQYF. In nucleotides, the CDR3 is TGCGCCAGCAGCCAAGATCTCCCCAGCGGGGGGGCCAGAGATACGCAGTATTTT.

The V and J genes are TRBV2 and TRBJ2-5, with TRBD2 matching 7 bases. The DNA end lines up better with TRBJ2-7; the J call may be wrong. The CDR3 runs 13 residues. Per the germline V gene, CDR1 is SNHLY and CDR2 is FYNNEI. The DNA of the CDR3 is TGTGCCAGCAATTTGGCTAGCGGCTACGAGCAGTACTTC. Amino acid sequence: CASNLASGYEQYF.

The chain uses TRBV6-1 and TRBJ2-1; 11 bases line up with TRBD2. The J segment lost 4 bases and the V segment lost 6 bases, leaving 5 bases of the junction unmatched. There are 15 residues in the CDR3. The germline V gene encodes CDR1 MNHNS and CDR2 SASEGT. The CDR3 loop is CASSLLAGDYNEQFF. The DNA of the CDR3 is TGTGCCAGCAGCCTACTAGCGGGAGATTACAATGAGCAGTTCTTC.

The rearrangement joins TRBV11-2 to TRBJ2-2; 9 nucleotides match TRBD2. Germline CDR1 reads SGHAT; CDR2 reads FQNNGV. This CDR3 has 18 residues. After removal of 4 bases from V and 3 bases from J, the junction contained 12 bases not matched to a gene. CDR3 nucleotide sequence: TGTGCCAGCAGCTCCGTCCTTCCAACTAGCGGGTACACCGGGGAGCTGTTTTTT. This gives the protein CASSSVLPTSGYTGELFF. Drawing the rest from reference TRBV11-2 and TRBJ2-2, the complete variable domain is EAGVAQSPRYKIIEKRQSVAFWCNPISGHATLYWYQQILGQGPKLLIQFQNNGVVDDSQLPKDRFSAERLKGVDSTLKIQPAKLEDSAVYLCASSSVLPTSGYTGELFFGEGSRLTVL.

This clone occurred once. The chain has TRBV2 and TRBJ1-2; 7 positions match TRBD1. This CDR3 is 18 amino acids long. V was clipped by 5 bases and J by 3 bases; unmatched bases: 18. The germline V gene has CDR1 SNHLY and CDR2 FYNNEI. The CDR3 nucleotides are TGTGCCAGCAGTCGAGCTCTACTACAGGGGAGAAGGGACTATGGCTACACCTTC. Translating it yields CASSRALLQGRRDYGYTF.